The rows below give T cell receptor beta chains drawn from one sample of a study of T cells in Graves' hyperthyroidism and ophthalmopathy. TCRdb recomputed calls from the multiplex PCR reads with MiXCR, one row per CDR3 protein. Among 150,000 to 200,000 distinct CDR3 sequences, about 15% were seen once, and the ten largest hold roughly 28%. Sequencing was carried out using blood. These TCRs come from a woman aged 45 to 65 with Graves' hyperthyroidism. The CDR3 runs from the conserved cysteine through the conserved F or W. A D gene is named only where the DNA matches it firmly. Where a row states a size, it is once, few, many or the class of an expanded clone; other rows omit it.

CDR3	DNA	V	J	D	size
CASNQGASSNQPQHF	TGTGCCAGCAACCAGGGGGCTTCGAGCAATCAGCCCCAGCATTTT	TRBV2	TRBJ1-5	TRBD1	many
CVSSPTGVNTEAFF	TGTGTCAGCTCCCCCACAGGGGTGAACACTGAAGCTTTCTTT	TRBV18	TRBJ1-1	TRBD1	-
CASSITGTGENEQFF	TGCGCCAGCAGCATCACCGGGACAGGGGAGAATGAGCAGTTCTTC	TRBV5-1	TRBJ2-1	TRBD1	many
CASSHTLGRGQYF	TGTGCCAGCAGTCACACCCTAGGGAGGGGGCAGTACTTC	TRBV28	TRBJ2-7	TRBD2	many
CSARDPTGWENTEAFF	TGCAGTGCTAGAGACCCGACAGGATGGGAGAACACTGAAGCTTTCTTT	TRBV20-1	TRBJ1-1	-	many
CASSYNEKLFF	TGTGCCAGCAGTTATAATGAAAAACTGTTTTTT	TRBV28	TRBJ1-4	-	many
CASSGASGELFF	TGTGCCAGCAGTGGGGCGTCCGGGGAGCTGTTTTTT	TRBV6-1	TRBJ2-2	-	many
CASSLGHLGRDNQPQHF	TGTGCCAGCAGCTTAGGCCACCTTGGGAGGGATAACCAGCCCCAGCATTTT	TRBV7-9	TRBJ1-5	-	medium-sized
CASSSRLGRGSNSSPLHF	TGTGCCAGCAGCAGCCGGTTGGGCAGGGGTTCGAATAGTTCACCCCTCCACTTT	TRBV5-4	TRBJ1-6	-	many
CASLTTGNYGYTF	TGTGCCAGCCTGACGACAGGGAACTATGGCTACACCTTC	TRBV5-5	TRBJ1-2	TRBD1	many
CASSQFRIRGATDGELFF	TGCGCCAGCAGCCAATTTCGGATCAGGGGCGCGACTGACGGGGAGCTGTTTTTT	TRBV4-3	TRBJ2-2	-	-
CASSLAPTGLGNTIYF	TGTGCCAGCAGCTTAGCCCCGACAGGGCTAGGAAACACCATATATTTT	TRBV7-6	TRBJ1-3	TRBD1	many
CASSLRRGGRGNEQFF	TGTGCCAGCAGCTTAAGACGGGGGGGCCGTGGGAATGAGCAGTTCTTC	TRBV7-2	TRBJ2-1	TRBD2	few
CASSLGTGVAGELFF	TGTGCCAGCAGCTTAGGGACAGGCGTTGCCGGGGAGCTGTTTTTT	TRBV7-3	TRBJ2-2	TRBD1	many
CASSQIGPKNTIYF	TGTGCCAGCAGCCAAATCGGGCCAAAAAACACCATATATTTT	TRBV3-1	TRBJ1-3	-	-
CASSLSLQETQYF	TGTGCCAGCAGTCTCTCCCTCCAAGAGACCCAGTACTTC	TRBV5-5	TRBJ2-5	-	-
CASSLGQGDQETQYF	TGTGCCAGCAGCTTGGGACAGGGGGATCAAGAGACCCAGTACTTC	TRBV7-9	TRBJ2-5	TRBD1	-
CASSLIGGDRQPQHF	TGTGCCAGCAGTTTAATCGGAGGGGATAGACAGCCCCAGCATTTT	TRBV27	TRBJ1-5	-	-
CASSSWRGPGANVLTF	TGTGCCAGCAGCTCTTGGCGGGGGCCTGGGGCCAACGTCCTGACTTTC	TRBV7-9	TRBJ2-6	-	many
CASSGQGAQEETQYF	TGTGCCAGCAGCGGACAGGGGGCGCAGGAGGAGACCCAGTACTTC	TRBV6-1	TRBJ2-5	TRBD1	many
CASSFSTARNTIYF	TGTGCCAGCAGCTTTTCGACGGCCCGAAACACCATATATTTT	TRBV11-2	TRBJ1-3	-	-
CASSGTGLGETQYF	TGTGCCAGCAGTGGGACAGGGTTAGGTGAGACCCAGTACTTC	TRBV12-3/TRBV12-4	TRBJ2-5	TRBD1	many
CSARPGSPYGYTF	TGCAGTGCTAGGCCGGGCAGTCCGTATGGCTACACCTTC	TRBV20-1	TRBJ1-2	-	many
CASSLLAGEADTQYF	TGTGCCAGCAGCCTCCTAGCGGGGGAAGCAGATACGCAGTATTTT	TRBV5-6	TRBJ2-3	TRBD2	many
CASSLQGTVNTGELFF	TGTGCCAGCAGTTTACAAGGGACGGTGAACACCGGGGAGCTGTTTTTT	TRBV12-3/TRBV12-4	TRBJ2-2	-	many
CASSSGGPTRQYEQYF	TGTGCCAGCAGTTCCGGGGGCCCGACCAGACAATACGAGCAGTACTTC	TRBV27	TRBJ2-7	-	many
CASSVTGLVNQPQHF	TGTGCCAGCAGCGTGACGGGACTGGTTAATCAGCCCCAGCATTTT	TRBV9	TRBJ1-5	-	-
CASRSGGAYNEQFF	TGTGCCAGCAGGAGCGGGGGGGCCTACAATGAGCAGTTCTTC	TRBV2	TRBJ2-1	TRBD2	many
CASSDRDSYNEQFF	TGCGCCAGCAGCGACCGGGACTCCTACAATGAGCAGTTCTTC	TRBV5-1	TRBJ2-1	-	-
CASSLEAGAFNEQFF	TGTGCCAGCAGCTTAGAGGCGGGGGCTTTCAATGAGCAGTTCTTC	TRBV11-2	TRBJ2-1	-	many
CASSLQGLNQPQHF	TGTGCCAGCAGCCTACAGGGGCTCAATCAGCCCCAGCATTTT	TRBV5-6	TRBJ1-5	TRBD1	many
CSARQAVDGYTF	TGCAGTGCCCGGCAGGCTGTCGATGGCTACACCTTC	TRBV20-1	TRBJ1-2	-	many
CSAERQGTSTEAFF	TGCAGTGCAGAGAGACAGGGGACGAGCACTGAAGCTTTCTTT	TRBV20-1	TRBJ1-1	TRBD1	many
CASSWVENSPLHF	TGTGCCAGCAGCTGGGTAGAGAATTCACCCCTCCACTTT	TRBV7-2	TRBJ1-6	-	-
CASRPGGGQETQYF	TGTGCCAGCAGGCCTGGGGGGGGCCAAGAGACCCAGTACTTC	TRBV7-6	TRBJ2-5	TRBD2	many
CASKFIWAKSHGELFF	TGTGCCAGCAAGTTTATTTGGGCAAAAAGTCACGGGGAGCTGTTTTTT	TRBV27	TRBJ2-2	-	many
CASSLGGEELNTEAFF	TGTGCCAGCAGCTTGGGGGGGGAGGAATTGAACACTGAAGCTTTCTTT	TRBV5-4	TRBJ1-1	-	-
CASSLEAGTGTISSYNSPLHF	TGTGCCAGCAGCTTAGAGGCGGGGACAGGTACTATCAGCTCCTATAATTCACCCCTCCACTTT	TRBV7-8	TRBJ1-6	TRBD1	-
CASLQGAGYGYTF	TGTGCCAGTCTACAGGGGGCCGGCTATGGCTACACCTTC	TRBV19	TRBJ1-2	TRBD1	many
CASSDSLQGSSTDTQYF	TGTGCCAGCAGTGACTCACTACAGGGTTCTAGCACAGATACGCAGTATTTT	TRBV6-1	TRBJ2-3	-	many
CATSRDPGSSPLHF	TGTGCCACCAGCAGAGATCCAGGTAGCTCACCCCTCCACTTT	TRBV15	TRBJ1-6	-	few
CASSPLLGATGELFF	TGTGCCAGCAGTCCTCTTCTAGGGGCCACCGGGGAGCTGTTTTTT	TRBV27	TRBJ2-2	-	many
CASSLLQWDTQYF	TGTGCCAGCAGCTTACTTCAATGGGATACGCAGTATTTT	TRBV12-3/TRBV12-4	TRBJ2-3	-	many
CSAKKLYREGAFF	TGCAGTGCCAAGAAGTTGTACAGGGAAGGAGCTTTCTTT	TRBV20-1	TRBJ1-1	-	-
CASSKKDKNTEAFF	TGTGCCAGCAGTAAAAAGGATAAGAACACTGAAGCTTTCTTT	TRBV27	TRBJ1-1	-	many
CASSLGTGGGPYEQYF	TGTGCCAGCAGCTTAGGGACAGGCGGCGGCCCCTACGAGCAGTACTTC	TRBV7-8	TRBJ2-7	TRBD1	many
CASRLREGAMGEQYF	TGCGCCAGCAGACTACGGGAGGGGGCGATGGGCGAGCAGTACTTC	TRBV5-1	TRBJ2-7	-	many
CASSLGRGVPDGGDGYTF	TGTGCCAGCAGCTTAGGGAGAGGGGTCCCTGATGGAGGAGATGGCTACACCTTC	TRBV11-2	TRBJ1-2	-	many
CASSHTWQANTGELFF	TGCGCCAGCAGCCACACCTGGCAGGCGAACACCGGGGAGCTGTTTTTT	TRBV5-1	TRBJ2-2	-	many
CASRRTGPQWGMNTEAFF	TGTGCCAGCAGGCGTACTGGACCCCAATGGGGTATGAACACTGAAGCTTTCTTT	TRBV7-2	TRBJ1-1	-	few
CASRAETGIATNEKLFF	TGTGCCAGCAGGGCTGAGACAGGGATTGCAACTAATGAAAAACTGTTTTTT	TRBV11-2	TRBJ1-4	TRBD1	many
CASRGYGEQFF	TGTGCCAGCAGAGGGTACGGTGAGCAGTTCTTC	TRBV2	TRBJ2-1	-	-
CASSLAAGLTGARIVTEAFF	TGTGCCAGCAGCTTGGCCGCGGGATTGACAGGGGCGAGGATTGTCACTGAAGCTTTCTTT	TRBV5-5	TRBJ1-1	TRBD1	few
CASSIADGDEQFF	TGTGCCAGTAGTATCGCCGACGGGGATGAGCAGTTCTTC	TRBV19	TRBJ2-1	-	-
CSANLMGGAFF	TGCAGTGCTAATCTCATGGGGGGAGCTTTCTTT	TRBV20-1	TRBJ1-1	-	many